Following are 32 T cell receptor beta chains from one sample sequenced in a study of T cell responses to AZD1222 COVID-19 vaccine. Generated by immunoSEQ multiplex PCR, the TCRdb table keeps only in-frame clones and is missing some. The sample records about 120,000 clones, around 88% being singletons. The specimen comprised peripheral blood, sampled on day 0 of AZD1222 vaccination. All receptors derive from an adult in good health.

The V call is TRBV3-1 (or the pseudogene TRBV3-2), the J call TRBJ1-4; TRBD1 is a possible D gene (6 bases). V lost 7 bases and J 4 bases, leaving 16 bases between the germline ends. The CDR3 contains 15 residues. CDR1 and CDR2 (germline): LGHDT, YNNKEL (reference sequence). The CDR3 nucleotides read TGTGCCAGCACCCCCCGAGGACAGATTAATGAAAAACTGTTTTTT. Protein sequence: CASTPRGQINEKLFF.

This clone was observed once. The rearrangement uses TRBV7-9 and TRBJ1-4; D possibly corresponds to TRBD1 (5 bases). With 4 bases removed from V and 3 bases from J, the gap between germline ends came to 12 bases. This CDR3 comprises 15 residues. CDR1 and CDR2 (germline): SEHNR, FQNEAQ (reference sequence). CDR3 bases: TGTGCCAGCAGCTCAAACAGGATCGCTAATGAAAAACTGTTTTTT. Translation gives CASSSNRIANEKLFF. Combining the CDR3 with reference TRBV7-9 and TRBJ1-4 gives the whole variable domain DTGVSQNPRHKITKRGQNVTFRCDPISEHNRLYWYRQTLGQGPEFLTYFQNEAQLEKSRLLSDRFSAERPKGSFSTLEIQRTEQGDSAMYLCASSSNRIANEKLFFGSGTQLSVL.

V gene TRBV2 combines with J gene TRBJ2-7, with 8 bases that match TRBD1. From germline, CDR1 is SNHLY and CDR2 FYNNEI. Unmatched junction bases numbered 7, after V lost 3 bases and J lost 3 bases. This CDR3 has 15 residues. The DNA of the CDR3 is TGTGCCAGCAGTGATCGGGCAGGGGGCCACTACGAGCAGTACTTC. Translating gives CASSDRAGGHYEQYF.

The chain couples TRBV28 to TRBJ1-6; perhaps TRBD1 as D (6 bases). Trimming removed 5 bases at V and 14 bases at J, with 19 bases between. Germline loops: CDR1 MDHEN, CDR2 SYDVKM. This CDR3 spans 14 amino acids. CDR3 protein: CASSPLWDTGALHF. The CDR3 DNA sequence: TGTGCCAGCAGTCCCCTTTGGGACACCGGCGCCCTCCACTTT.

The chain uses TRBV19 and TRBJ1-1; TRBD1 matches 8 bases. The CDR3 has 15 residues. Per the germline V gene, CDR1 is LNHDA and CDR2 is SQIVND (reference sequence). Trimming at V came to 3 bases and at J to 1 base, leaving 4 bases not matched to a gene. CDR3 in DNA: TGTGCCAGTAGTATCCCCGGGACAGGGAACACTGAAGCTTTCTTT. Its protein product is CASSIPGTGNTEAFF. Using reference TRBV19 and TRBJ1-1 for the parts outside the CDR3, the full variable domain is DGGITQSPKYLFRKEGQNVTLSCEQNLNHDAMYWYRQDPGQGLRLIYYSQIVNDFQKGDIAEGYSVSREKKESFPLTVTSAQKNPTAFYLCASSIPGTGNTEAFFGQGTRLTVV.

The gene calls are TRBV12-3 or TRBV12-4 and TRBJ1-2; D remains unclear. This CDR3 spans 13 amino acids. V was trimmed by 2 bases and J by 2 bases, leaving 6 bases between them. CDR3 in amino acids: CASSLTGNYGYTF. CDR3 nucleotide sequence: TGTGCCAGCAGTTTAACCGGAAACTATGGCTACACCTTC.

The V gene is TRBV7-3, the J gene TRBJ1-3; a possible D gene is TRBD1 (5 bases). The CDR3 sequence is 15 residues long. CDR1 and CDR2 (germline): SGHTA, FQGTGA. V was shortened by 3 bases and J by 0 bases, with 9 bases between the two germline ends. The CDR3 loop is CASSFDSDSGNTIYF. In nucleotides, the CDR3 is TGTGCCAGCAGCTTCGACAGCGACTCTGGAAACACCATATATTTT.

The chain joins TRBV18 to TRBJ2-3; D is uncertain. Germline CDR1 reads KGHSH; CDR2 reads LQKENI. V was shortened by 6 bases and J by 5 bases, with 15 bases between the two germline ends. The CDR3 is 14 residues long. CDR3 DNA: TGTGCCAGCTCGCCCCCTACGCGCGGAGATACGCAGTATTTT. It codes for CASSPPTRGDTQYF.

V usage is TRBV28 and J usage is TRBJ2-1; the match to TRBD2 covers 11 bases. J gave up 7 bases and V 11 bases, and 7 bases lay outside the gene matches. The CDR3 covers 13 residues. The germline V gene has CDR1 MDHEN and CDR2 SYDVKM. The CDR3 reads CASGLAAHNEQFF. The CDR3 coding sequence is TGTGCCTCGGGACTAGCGGCCCATAATGAGCAGTTCTTC.

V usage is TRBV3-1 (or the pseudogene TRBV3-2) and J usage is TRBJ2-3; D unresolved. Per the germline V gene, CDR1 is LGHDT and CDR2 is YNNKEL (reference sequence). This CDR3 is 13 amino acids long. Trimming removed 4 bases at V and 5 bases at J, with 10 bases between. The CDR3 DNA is TGTGCCAGCAGCCGGCTGTCGAGAGATACGCAGTATTTT. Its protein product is CASSRLSRDTQYF.

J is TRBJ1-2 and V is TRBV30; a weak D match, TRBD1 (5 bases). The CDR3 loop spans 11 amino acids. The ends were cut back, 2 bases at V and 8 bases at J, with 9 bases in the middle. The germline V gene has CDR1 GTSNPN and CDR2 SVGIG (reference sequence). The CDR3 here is CAWSNWDGYTF. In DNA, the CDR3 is TGTGCCTGGAGTAACTGGGACGGCTACACCTTC.

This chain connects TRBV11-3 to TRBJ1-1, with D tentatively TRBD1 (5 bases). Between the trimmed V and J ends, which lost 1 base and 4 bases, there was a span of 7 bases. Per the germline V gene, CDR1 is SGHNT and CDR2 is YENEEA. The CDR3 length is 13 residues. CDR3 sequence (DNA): TGTGCCAGCAGCTTAGCGGGGGGCACTGAAGCTTTCTTT. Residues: CASSLAGGTEAFF.

CDR3 nucleotide sequence: TGTGCCAGCAGCCAGACAGGGTGGACTGAAGCTTTCTTT. This translates into CASSQTGWTEAFF. This chain connects TRBV27 to TRBJ1-1; 7 bases map to TRBD1. Looked up from germline, CDR1 is MNHEY and CDR2 is SMNVEV (reference sequence). The CDR3 contains 13 residues. Trimming took 6 bases from V and 5 from J; bases not matched to a gene: 6.

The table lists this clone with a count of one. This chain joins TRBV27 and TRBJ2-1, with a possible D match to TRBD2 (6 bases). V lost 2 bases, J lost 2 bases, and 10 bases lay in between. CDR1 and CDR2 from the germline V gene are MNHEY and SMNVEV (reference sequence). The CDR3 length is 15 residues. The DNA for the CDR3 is TGTGCCAGCAGTTTAAAGGGAGGCACCTACAATGAGCAGTTCTTC. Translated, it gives CASSLKGGTYNEQFF.

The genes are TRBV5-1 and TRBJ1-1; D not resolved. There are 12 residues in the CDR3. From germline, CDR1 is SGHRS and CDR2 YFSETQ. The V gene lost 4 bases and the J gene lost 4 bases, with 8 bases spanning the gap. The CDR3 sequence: CASSVEGTEAFF. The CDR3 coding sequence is TGCGCCAGCAGCGTCGAAGGCACTGAAGCTTTCTTT.

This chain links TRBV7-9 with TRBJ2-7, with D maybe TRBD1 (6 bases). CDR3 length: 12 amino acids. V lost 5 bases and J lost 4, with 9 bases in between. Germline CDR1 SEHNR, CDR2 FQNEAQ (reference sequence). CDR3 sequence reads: CASSATGYEQYF. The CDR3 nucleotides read TGTGCCAGCAGCGCAACAGGGTACGAGCAGTACTTC.

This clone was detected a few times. For the CDR3, the DNA is TGTGCCAGCAGGGGACTTAACACCGGGGAGCTGTTTTTT. Translation gives CASRGLNTGELFF. This chain connects TRBV2 to TRBJ2-2; TRBD2 is a possible D gene (6 bases). Germline CDR1 and CDR2: SNHLY and FYNNEI. Trimming removed 6 bases at V and 2 bases at J, with 7 bases between. This CDR3 has 13 residues.

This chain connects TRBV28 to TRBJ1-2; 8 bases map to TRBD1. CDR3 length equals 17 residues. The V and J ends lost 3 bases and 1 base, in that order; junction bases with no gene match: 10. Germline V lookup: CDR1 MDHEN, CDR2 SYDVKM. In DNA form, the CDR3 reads TGTGCCAGCAGTTTGGGTGGACAGGGCGTGATTAACTATGGCTACACCTTC. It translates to CASSLGGQGVINYGYTF.

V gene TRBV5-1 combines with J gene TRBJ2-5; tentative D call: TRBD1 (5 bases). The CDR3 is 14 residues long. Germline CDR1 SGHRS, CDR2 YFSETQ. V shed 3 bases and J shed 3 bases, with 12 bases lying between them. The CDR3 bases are TGCGCCAGCAGCTCGGATCCAGGGAAAGAGACCCAGTACTTC. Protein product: CASSSDPGKETQYF.

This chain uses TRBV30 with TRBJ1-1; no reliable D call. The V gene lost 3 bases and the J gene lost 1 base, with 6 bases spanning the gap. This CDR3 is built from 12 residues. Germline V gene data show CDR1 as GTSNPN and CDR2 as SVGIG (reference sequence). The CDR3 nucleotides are TGTGCCTGGAGCGACGGGAACACTGAAGCTTTCTTT. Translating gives CAWSDGNTEAFF.

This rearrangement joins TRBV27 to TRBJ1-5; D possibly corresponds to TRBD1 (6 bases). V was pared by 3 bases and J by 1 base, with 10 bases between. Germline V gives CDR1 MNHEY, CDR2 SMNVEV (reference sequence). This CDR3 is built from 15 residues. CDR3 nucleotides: TGTGCCAGCAGTTTCAGGGGTGGGAGCAATCAGCCCCAGCATTTT. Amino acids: CASSFRGGSNQPQHF.

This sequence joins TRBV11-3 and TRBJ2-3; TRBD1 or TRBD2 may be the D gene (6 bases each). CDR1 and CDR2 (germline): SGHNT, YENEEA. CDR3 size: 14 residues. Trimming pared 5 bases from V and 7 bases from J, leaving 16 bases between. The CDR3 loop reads CASSPLGGGNTQYF. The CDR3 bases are TGTGCCAGCAGCCCGCTAGGGGGAGGAAATACGCAGTATTTT.

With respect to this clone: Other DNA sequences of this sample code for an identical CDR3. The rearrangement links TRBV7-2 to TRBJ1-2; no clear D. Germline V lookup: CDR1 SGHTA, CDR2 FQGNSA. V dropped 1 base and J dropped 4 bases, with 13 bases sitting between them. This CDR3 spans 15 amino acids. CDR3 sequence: CASSLGSGQIYGYTF. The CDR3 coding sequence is TGTGCCAGCAGCTTAGGGTCCGGGCAGATCTATGGCTACACCTTC.

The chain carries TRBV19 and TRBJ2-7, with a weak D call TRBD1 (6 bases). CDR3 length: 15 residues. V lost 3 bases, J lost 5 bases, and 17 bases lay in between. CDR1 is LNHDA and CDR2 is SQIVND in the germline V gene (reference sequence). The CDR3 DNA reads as TGTGCCAGTAGTATGTTGTGGGGACAAATCCACGAGCAGTACTTC. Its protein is CASSMLWGQIHEQYF.

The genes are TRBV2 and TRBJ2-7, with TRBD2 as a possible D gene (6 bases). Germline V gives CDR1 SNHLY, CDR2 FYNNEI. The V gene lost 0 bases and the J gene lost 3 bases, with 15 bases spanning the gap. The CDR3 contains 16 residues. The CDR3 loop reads CASSEASLGGGYEQYF. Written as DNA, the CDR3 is TGTGCCAGCAGTGAAGCCTCCCTGGGAGGAGGCTACGAGCAGTACTTC. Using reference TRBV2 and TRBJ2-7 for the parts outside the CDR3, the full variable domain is EPEVTQTPSHQVTQMGQEVILRCVPISNHLYFYWYRQILGQKVEFLVSFYNNEISEKSEIFDDQFSVERPDGSNFTLKIRSTKLEDSAMYFCASSEASLGGGYEQYFGPGTRLTVT.

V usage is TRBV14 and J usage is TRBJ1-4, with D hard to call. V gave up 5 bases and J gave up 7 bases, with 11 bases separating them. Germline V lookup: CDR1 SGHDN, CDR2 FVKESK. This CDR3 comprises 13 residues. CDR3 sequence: CASSSRAGEKLFF. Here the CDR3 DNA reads TGTGCCAGCAGCTCGAGAGCAGGTGAAAAACTGTTTTTT. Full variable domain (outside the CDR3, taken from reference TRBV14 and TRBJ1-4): EAGVTQFPSHSVIEKGQTVTLRCDPISGHDNLYWYRRVMGKEIKFLLHFVKESKQDESGMPNNRFLAERTGGTYSTLKVQPAELEDSGVYFCASSSRAGEKLFFGSGTQLSVL.

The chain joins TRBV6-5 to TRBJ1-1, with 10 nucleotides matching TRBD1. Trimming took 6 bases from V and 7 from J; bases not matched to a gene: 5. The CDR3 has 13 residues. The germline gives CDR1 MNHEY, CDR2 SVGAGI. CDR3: CASRGTGDFEAFF. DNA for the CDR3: TGTGCCAGCAGGGGGACAGGGGATTTTGAAGCTTTCTTT.

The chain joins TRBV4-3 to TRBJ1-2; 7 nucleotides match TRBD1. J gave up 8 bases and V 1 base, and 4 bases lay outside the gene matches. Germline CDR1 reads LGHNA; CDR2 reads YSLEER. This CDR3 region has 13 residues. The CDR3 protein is CASSQGQGGGYTF. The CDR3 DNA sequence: TGCGCCAGCAGCCAAGGACAGGGTGGAGGCTACACCTTC.

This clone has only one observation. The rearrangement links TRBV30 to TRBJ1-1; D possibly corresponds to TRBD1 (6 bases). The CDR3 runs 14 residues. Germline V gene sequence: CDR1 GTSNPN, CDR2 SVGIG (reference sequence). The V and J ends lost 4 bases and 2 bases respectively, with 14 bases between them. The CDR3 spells CAWTIQGPNTEAFF. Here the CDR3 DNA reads TGTGCCTGGACGATCCAGGGGCCAAACACTGAAGCTTTCTTT.

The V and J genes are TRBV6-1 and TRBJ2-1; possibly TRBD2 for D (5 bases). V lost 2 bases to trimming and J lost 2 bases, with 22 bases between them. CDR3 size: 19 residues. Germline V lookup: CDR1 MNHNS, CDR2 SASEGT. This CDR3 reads CASSEFPDRITGTYNEQFF. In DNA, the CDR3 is TGTGCCAGCAGTGAATTTCCCGACCGAATAACGGGGACCTACAATGAGCAGTTCTTC.

This CDR3 reads CASSVGVIGLRGEKLFF. The CDR3 bases are TGTGCCAGCAGCGTAGGAGTCATAGGACTTAGAGGAGAAAAACTGTTTTTT. This chain connects TRBV9 to TRBJ1-4; D call uncertain. The V gene lost 0 bases and the J gene lost 8 bases, with 20 bases spanning the gap. Germline-derived CDR1 and CDR2 are SGDLS and YYNGEE. This CDR3 region has 17 residues.

The CDR3 sequence is CAIRGVRLPPFGQETQYF. The DNA for the CDR3 is TGTGCCATCCGGGGGGTCCGATTGCCACCCTTTGGCCAAGAGACCCAGTACTTC. The chain carries TRBV10-3 and TRBJ2-5, with 7 bases that match TRBD2. The germline V gene has CDR1 ENHRY and CDR2 SYGVKD. V dropped 8 bases and J dropped 1; count of bases not matched to a gene: 19. The CDR3 is made up of 18 amino acids.